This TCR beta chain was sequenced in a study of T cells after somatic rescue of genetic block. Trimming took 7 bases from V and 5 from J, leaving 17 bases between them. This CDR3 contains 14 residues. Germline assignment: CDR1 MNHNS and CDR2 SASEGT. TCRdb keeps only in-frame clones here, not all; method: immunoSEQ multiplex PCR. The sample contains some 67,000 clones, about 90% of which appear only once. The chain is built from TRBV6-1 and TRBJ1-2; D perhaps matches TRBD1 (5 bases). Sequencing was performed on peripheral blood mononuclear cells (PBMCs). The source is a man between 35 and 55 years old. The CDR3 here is CASTPRAGSYGYTF. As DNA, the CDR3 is TGTGCCAGCACCCCTCGCGCAGGGTCTTATGGCTACACCTTC.